This is a list of T cell receptor beta chains from one sample in a study of metastatic and nonmetastatic thyroid tumors. TCRdb re-analyzed the PCR reads using MiXCR. The sample lists some 5,100 clones, approximately 30% occurring once. Material: adjacent normal tissue. Every receptor here comes from a female donor with papillary thyroid cancer or a benign thyroid nodule (not recorded which). Some clones in this sample may be carry-over from other donors' samples. The CDR3 runs from the conserved cysteine through the conserved F or W. D genes are given only for firm matches. Rows may omit the clone size; those that give it use once, few, many or a size class.

v_gene	j_gene	abundance	d_gene	CDR3nt	CDR3aa
TRBV19	TRBJ2-7	few	-	TGTGCCAGTAGTATTGGCATACGGGCCTACGAGCAGTACTTC	CASSIGIRAYEQYF
TRBV20-1	TRBJ2-3	many	-	TGCAGTGCTAGAGAGGCAGTAGCGAATCCAGATACGCAGTATTTT	CSAREAVANPDTQYF
TRBV7-2	TRBJ2-7	once	TRBD2	TGTGCCAGCACCTTCGGGACTAGCGGCTCCTACGAGCAGTACTTC	CASTFGTSGSYEQYF
TRBV5-1	TRBJ2-7	few	TRBD2	TGCGCCAGCAGCTTGAGGGCCAGCGGGAGCGTATCCTACGAGCAGTACTTC	CASSLRASGSVSYEQYF
TRBV28	TRBJ2-7	-	TRBD2	TGTGCCAGCAGTCGACTAGCTCAGTATCACGAGCAGTACTTC	CASSRLAQYHEQYF
TRBV7-9	TRBJ1-1	-	-	TGTGCCAGCAGCGGTAGTCTAGAAGCTTTCTTT	CASSGSLEAFF
TRBV6-1	TRBJ1-2	-	TRBD1	TGTGCCACTCACAGGGACAGGGGCTTGATCATTGACTATGGCTACACCTTC	CATHRDRGLIIDYGYTF
TRBV2	TRBJ1-4	-	TRBD1	TGTGGCAGCAGTGCCGACAGGGGAATGTGGGAAAAACTGTTTTTT	CGSSADRGMWEKLFF
TRBV6-2/TRBV6-3	TRBJ1-6	once	-	TGTGCCAGGAGTGCCGGGCTTTATAATTCACCCCTCCACTTT	CARSAGLYNSPLHF
TRBV9	TRBJ2-1	medium-sized	TRBD2	TGTGCCAGCAGCGCCGGACTAGCGGGAGTATTCGATGAGCAGTTCTTC	CASSAGLAGVFDEQFF
TRBV6-1	TRBJ1-6	-	-	TGTGCCAGCAGCCCCAATAGGGGTTGTTATAATTCACCCCTCCACTTT	CASSPNRGCYNSPLHF
TRBV10-1	TRBJ1-3	-	-	TGCGCCAGCAGTGAGTCTGGAATAGCTGGAAACACCATATATTTT	CASSESGIAGNTIYF
TRBV11-1	TRBJ1-2	-	TRBD1	TGTGCCAGCAGAGCCTCAGTGGCGGGACAGCACTATGGCTACACCTTC	CASRASVAGQHYGYTF
TRBV7-2	TRBJ2-1	-	-	TGTGCCAGCAGCTCAGGTTCCTACAATGAGCAGTTCTTC	CASSSGSYNEQFF
TRBV28	TRBJ1-6	-	-	TGTGCCAGCAGTTCCACCAGTCAGGGTTTCAATAATTCACCCCTCCACTTT	CASSSTSQGFNNSPLHF
TRBV10-2	TRBJ2-7	-	TRBD1	TGCGCCACAACAGGGGGTAGTACTTATTCAACCTACGAGCAGTACTTC	CATTGGSTYSTYEQYF
TRBV6-1	TRBJ2-7	large	-	TGTGCCAGCAGTAGGACGGGGACCTACGAGCAGTACTTC	CASSRTGTYEQYF
TRBV6-2/TRBV6-3	TRBJ2-7	few	-	TGTGCCAGCAGTTACGGGACTGGAGTCAAGCAGTACTTC	CASSYGTGVKQYF
TRBV20-1	TRBJ1-4	-	-	TGCAGTGCCACCGGGACGGGCGCAACTAATGAAAAACTGTTTTTT	CSATGTGATNEKLFF
TRBV20-1	TRBJ2-7	-	-	TGCAGGGGCGTCGGGACAAACCCCTACGAGCAGTACTTC	CRGVGTNPYEQYF
TRBV24-1	TRBJ1-2	many	-	TGTGCCAGACAGCAAAAGGGGGGGGGGGACACCTTC	CARQQKGGGDTF
TRBV9	TRBJ2-3	many	TRBD1	TGTGCCAGCAGCGAACTAGGGGGCGGAACAGATACGCAGTATTTT	CASSELGGGTDTQYF
TRBV15	TRBJ2-5	few	-	TGTGCCACCAGCAGAGAAAGGGGAGGAGAGACCCAGTACTTC	CATSRERGGETQYF
TRBV24-1	TRBJ2-2	-	-	TGTGCCACCAGTAATAACGCCAATATTAACACCGGGGAGCTGTTTTTT	CATSNNANINTGELFF
TRBV12-3/TRBV12-4	TRBJ2-3	few	-	TGTGCCAGCAGGCGAGAGAGAGTCACGCAGTATTTT	CASRRERVTQYF
TRBV20-1	TRBJ2-5	many	TRBD2	TGCAGTGCTAGACCACGGGGACTAGCGGGACGGGAGACCCAGTACTTC	CSARPRGLAGRETQYF
TRBV6-5	TRBJ1-1	few	-	TGTGCCAGCAGTTACAGGGTGAACACTGAAGCTTTCTTT	CASSYRVNTEAFF
TRBV7-3	TRBJ1-6	-	-	TGTGCCAGCAGCGATGGGGTGATGGATTCACCCCTCCACTTT	CASSDGVMDSPLHF
TRBV27	TRBJ2-3	few	-	TGTGCCAGCAGCCATCAAGTGAGCCCCCATACGCAGTATTTT	CASSHQVSPHTQYF
TRBV6-1	TRBJ1-2	-	-	TGTGCCAGCAGTGAACGGAAAAACTATGGCTACACCTTC	CASSERKNYGYTF
TRBV9	TRBJ1-1	medium-sized	-	TGTGCCAGCAGCGTGGGGGAAACCACTGAAGCTTTCTTT	CASSVGETTEAFF
TRBV7-2	TRBJ2-7	large	-	TGTGCCAGCAGCCCCGGGGGGCGCGAGCAGTACTTC	CASSPGGREQYF
TRBV20-1	TRBJ2-1	-	TRBD2	TGCAGTGCTCTCCTAGGGACTAGCTGGCCTGATGGTGAGCAGTTCTTC	CSALLGTSWPDGEQFF
TRBV28	TRBJ2-7	-	TRBD1	TGTGCCAGCAGCCGACAGGGGGCGAAATCTGCCGAGCAGTACTTC	CASSRQGAKSAEQYF
TRBV29-1	TRBJ1-5	-	-	TGCAGCGTTGGGGACAACACGAATCAGCCCCAGCATTTT	CSVGDNTNQPQHF
TRBV10-2	TRBJ1-5	few	-	TGCGCCAGCAGTGAGGGGGATCAGCCCCAGCATTTT	CASSEGDQPQHF
TRBV6-1	TRBJ2-7	few	TRBD1	TGTGCCAGCAGTGAACCGGGACAGCGCTCCTACGAGCAGTACTTC	CASSEPGQRSYEQYF
TRBV6-2/TRBV6-3	TRBJ1-5	-	-	TGTGCCAGCAGTTCTCCGGATCAGCCCCAGCATTTT	CASSSPDQPQHF
TRBV27	TRBJ2-2	few	TRBD1	TGTGCCAGCAGGACGGCAAGGGGGCTCACGAACACCGGGGAGCTGTTTTTT	CASRTARGLTNTGELFF
TRBV11-2	TRBJ2-7	-	-	TGTGCCAGCAGCTTTCTCGGGGGCTCCTACGAGCAGTACTTC	CASSFLGGSYEQYF
TRBV20-1	TRBJ2-3	-	-	TGCAGTGCTAGAGATGATGTCGCTTTCTCAGATACGCAGTATTTT	CSARDDVAFSDTQYF
TRBV6-1	TRBJ2-7	few	-	TGTGCCAGCATCATGGGGGCGGGAGATACCTACGATCATTACTTC	CASIMGAGDTYDHYF
TRBV30	TRBJ2-2	-	TRBD1	TGTGCCTGGAGTGTATCGGGGAGGACAGGGAGAAAGACCGGGGAGCTGTTTTTT	CAWSVSGRTGRKTGELFF
TRBV6-2/TRBV6-3	TRBJ2-7	large	-	TGTGCCAGCACTTACGCGGGGACCGGGACAGCCTACGAGCAGTACTTC	CASTYAGTGTAYEQYF
TRBV7-9	TRBJ2-5	-	-	TGTGCCAGCAGCCCCCAGGCGGGTAGAGATTTGGAGACCCGGTACTTC	CASSPQAGRDLETRYF
TRBV14	TRBJ2-3	-	TRBD1	TGTGCCAGCAGCCAAGCCGAGTGGGACAGAAACACAGATACGCAGTATTTT	CASSQAEWDRNTDTQYF
TRBV15	TRBJ2-5	few	-	TGTGCCACCAGCAGAGTAGAGACCCAGTACTTC	CATSRVETQYF